The 12 T cell receptor beta chains below all came from one sample that was sequenced in a study of blood T cell repertoires in COVID-19. Clones were sequenced by immunoSEQ multiplex PCR, and TCRdb holds only the in-frame ones, with some missing. The sample shows 150,000 to 200,000 clones, 85% to 95% of them seen only once. Sequenced material: peripheral blood. The source of these receptors is a woman aged 60-75 years with COVID-19, enrolled during active disease.

V usage is TRBV14 and J usage is TRBJ2-4, with 7 bases matching TRBD1. This CDR3 region has 19 residues. Germline V gives CDR1 SGHDN, CDR2 FVKESK. Germline trimming cut 3 bases from V and 3 bases from J; bases unmatched to any gene: 17. CDR3 protein: CASSHAPAQGSFGKNIQYF. DNA for the CDR3: TGTGCCAGCAGCCATGCTCCGGCACAGGGGAGTTTTGGCAAAAACATTCAGTACTTC.

This sequence joins TRBV19 and TRBJ1-1; D perhaps matches TRBD1 (6 bases). CDR3 size: 16 residues. V lost 4 bases and J 4 bases, leaving 19 bases between the germline ends. Germline V gives CDR1 LNHDA, CDR2 SQIVND (reference sequence). The CDR3, as DNA: TGTGCCAGTAGTACAGGAACAGGGAAGCGGGGCACTGAAGCTTTCTTT. It encodes CASSTGTGKRGTEAFF.

CDR3 sequence reads: CASSQVGALYTEAFF. The CDR3 nucleotides read TGTGCCAGCAGCCAAGTTGGGGCCTTATACACTGAAGCTTTCTTT. The J gene is TRBJ1-1, the V gene TRBV3-1 (or the pseudogene TRBV3-2), with D tentatively TRBD1 (5 bases). V lost 1 base to trimming and J lost 3 bases, with 12 bases between them. The CDR3 has 15 amino acids. Germline values: CDR1 LGHDT, CDR2 YNNKEL (reference sequence).

V is TRBV9 and J is TRBJ2-3, with 12 bases aligning to TRBD2. The CDR3 is made up of 16 amino acids. Per germline, CDR1 SGDLS and CDR2 YYNGEE. The junction had 2 bases not matched to a gene; V was cut back by 3 bases and J by 0 bases. CDR3 sequence: CASSALAGGSTDTQYF. The CDR3 coding sequence is TGTGCCAGCAGCGCCCTAGCGGGGGGGAGCACAGATACGCAGTATTTT.

V usage is TRBV9 and J usage is TRBJ1-3; D remains unclear. Trimming stripped 0 bases from V and 2 bases from J, with 15 bases between. Looked up from germline, CDR1 is SGDLS and CDR2 is YYNGEE. CDR3 length equals 17 residues. As DNA, the CDR3 is TGTGCCAGCAGCGTAGCAGGTACGCGGGCAGCTGGAAACACCATATATTTT. Protein: CASSVAGTRAAGNTIYF.

With respect to this clone: This CDR3 is also generated by other DNA sequences in the sample. The chain is built from TRBV7-2 and TRBJ1-1; no firm D call. CDR1 is SGHTA, CDR2 FQGNSA, per germline. The V and J ends lost 1 base and 1 base respectively, with 7 bases between them. The CDR3 has 14 amino acids. CDR3 bases: TGTGCCAGCAGCTTAGGCGGCCCGAACACTGAAGCTTTCTTT. This translates into CASSLGGPNTEAFF.

This chain links TRBV6-5 with TRBJ1-5; D might be TRBD1 (5 bases). CDR1 is MNHEY and CDR2 is SVGAGI in the germline V gene. The germline V and J ends were trimmed by 5 bases and 7 bases, with 12 bases remaining between them. This CDR3 has 13 amino acids. The CDR3 sequence is CASSTRELQPQHF. In nucleotides, the CDR3 is TGTGCCAGCAGTACCAGGGAATTACAGCCCCAGCATTTT.

In DNA, the CDR3 is TGTGCCAGCAGCGAGGGTTATCTGACTGAAGCTTTCTTT. Translated, it gives CASSEGYLTEAFF. V is TRBV6-5 and J is TRBJ1-1, with unresolved D. The CDR3 loop spans 13 amino acids. CDR1 is MNHEY, CDR2 SVGAGI, per germline. The V and J ends lost 6 bases and 5 bases respectively, with 13 bases between them.

CDR3 sequence: CASTTSEGDRRETQYF. The DNA of the CDR3 is TGTGCCAGCACCACGTCCGAGGGGGACCGCCGAGAGACCCAGTACTTC. This rearrangement joins TRBV7-9 to TRBJ2-5; TRBD1 might be the D (6 bases). The V and J ends lost 7 bases and 4 bases respectively, with 22 bases between them. Germline assignment: CDR1 SEHNR and CDR2 FQNEAQ (reference sequence). The CDR3 has 16 amino acids. The entire variable domain, with the rest obtained from reference TRBV7-9 and TRBJ2-5, is as follows: DTGVSQNPRHKITKRGQNVTFRCDPISEHNRLYWYRQTLGQGPEFLTYFQNEAQLEKSRLLSDRFSAERPKGSFSTLEIQRTEQGDSAMYLCASTTSEGDRRETQYFGPGTRLLVL.

This rearrangement joins TRBV18 to TRBJ2-7; D ambiguous. Germline V lookup: CDR1 KGHSH, CDR2 LQKENI. The CDR3 contains 11 residues. Trimming shortened V by 2 bases and J by 9 bases, and 8 bases separated the two germline ends. CDR3 protein: CASSPEVWQYF. The DNA for the CDR3 is TGTGCCAGCTCACCAGAGGTCTGGCAGTACTTC.

V gene TRBV9 combines with J gene TRBJ1-2, with 7 nucleotides matching TRBD1. CDR1 is SGDLS, CDR2 YYNGEE, per germline. V lost 3 bases and J lost 3; bases outside the gene matches: 5. This CDR3 region has 14 residues. The CDR3 DNA reads as TGTGCCAGCAGCGCGACAGGGAGGCACTATGGCTACACCTTC. As protein: CASSATGRHYGYTF.

The genes are TRBV6-5 and TRBJ1-2; D gene unclear. This CDR3 comprises 13 residues. V dropped 7 bases and J dropped 6 bases, with 15 bases sitting between them. In germline, CDR1 is MNHEY, CDR2 SVGAGI. The CDR3 loop reads CASTRGGSDGYTF. As DNA, the CDR3 is TGTGCCAGCACGAGAGGAGGTAGCGATGGCTACACCTTC.